A single sample is the source of the 32 T cell receptor beta chains below, sequenced in a study of blood T cell repertoires in COVID-19. The data were produced by immunoSEQ multiplex PCR, yet TCRdb's version contains in-frame clones alone and is incomplete. The sample holds about 80,000 clones, over 75% seen once. The sequencing input was peripheral blood. The receptors were sampled from a man aged 50 to 60 with COVID-19, enrolled during active disease.

V usage is TRBV11-3 and J usage is TRBJ2-2; TRBD2 matches at 13 bases. The germline CDR1 and CDR2 sequences are SGHNT and YENEEA. J was trimmed by 5 bases and V by 5 bases; bases with no gene match: 2. The CDR3 is 15 residues long. In nucleotides, the CDR3 is TGTGCCAGCAGCCGGGGACTAGCGGGAACCGGGGAGCTGTTTTTT. This encodes CASSRGLAGTGELFF. Combining the CDR3 with reference TRBV11-3 and TRBJ2-2 gives the whole variable domain EAGVVQSPRYKIIEKKQPVAFWCNPISGHNTLYWYLQNLGQGPELLIRYENEEAVDDSQLPKDRFSAERLKGVDSTLKIQPAELGDSAVYLCASSRGLAGTGELFFGEGSRLTVL.

The V gene is TRBV2, the J gene TRBJ2-5; the D gene is possibly TRBD2 (7 bases). The CDR3 extends over 17 amino acids. CDR1 and CDR2 (germline): SNHLY, FYNNEI. Trimming took 2 bases from V and 5 from J, leaving 21 bases between them. CDR3 sequence reads: CASSERGREIERETQYF. The CDR3 DNA reads TGTGCCAGCAGTGAACGGGGGCGGGAGATCGAAAGGGAGACCCAGTACTTC.

The J gene is TRBJ1-5, the V gene TRBV7-2; D is perhaps TRBD1 (5 bases). Trimming took 2 bases from V and 4 from J, leaving 6 bases between them. Germline CDR1 SGHTA, CDR2 FQGNSA. The CDR3 has 13 amino acids. DNA for the CDR3: TGTGCCAGCAGCTTACGGGGGAATCAGCCCCAGCATTTT. Protein product: CASSLRGNQPQHF. The variable domain in full, completed from reference TRBV7-2 and TRBJ1-5, reads GAGVSQSPSNKVTEKGKDVELRCDPISGHTALYWYRQSLGQGLEFLIYFQGNSAPDKSGLPSDRFSAERTGGSVSTLTIQRTQQEDSAVYLCASSLRGNQPQHFGDGTRLSIL.

The rearrangement links TRBV27 to TRBJ1-5, with D uncertain. Germline V CDR1 and CDR2: MNHEY, SMNVEV (reference sequence). The CDR3 loop spans 14 amino acids. Deletions cut 7 bases from V and 7 bases from J, with 17 bases between. The CDR3 loop reads CASTPSARGQPQHF. CDR3 coding DNA: TGTGCCAGCACCCCGTCGGCTAGAGGCCAGCCCCAGCATTTT.

This chain uses TRBV9 with TRBJ1-6, with 7 bases identical to TRBD1. CDR3 length: 16 residues. Germline CDR1 reads SGDLS; CDR2 reads YYNGEE. Germline trimming cut 0 bases from V and 8 bases from J; bases unmatched to any gene: 8. CDR3 loop: CASSVATGWDDSPLHF. The CDR3 DNA sequence: TGTGCCAGCAGCGTAGCGACAGGGTGGGATGATTCACCCCTCCACTTT.

This clone was recorded only once. J is TRBJ2-1 and V is TRBV6-5, with D maybe TRBD2 (5 bases). Germline values: CDR1 MNHEY, CDR2 SVGAGI. CDR3 length equals 14 residues. V lost 8 bases, J lost 2 bases, and 13 bases lay in between. CDR3 sequence: CASSRTPAYNEQFF. The CDR3 DNA reads as TGTGCCAGCTCGCGGACTCCGGCCTACAATGAGCAGTTCTTC.

This clone was recorded a few times. V is TRBV11-1 and J is TRBJ2-7, with TRBD2 identical over 15 bases. Germline-derived CDR1 and CDR2 are SGHAT and FQDESV (reference sequence). CDR3 length: 16 amino acids. Losses at the gene ends were 5 bases for V and 6 bases for J; bases not matched to a gene: 8. The CDR3 spells CASSLGLAGGSGEQYF. CDR3 DNA sequence: TGTGCCAGCAGCCTGGGACTAGCGGGAGGTTCGGGCGAGCAGTACTTC.

The chain has TRBV24-1 and TRBJ2-1; a weak D match, TRBD2 (5 bases). Deletions cut 3 bases from V and 6 bases from J, with 11 bases between. The CDR3 has 14 amino acids. CDR1 KGHDR and CDR2 SFDVKD come from the germline V gene. CDR3 bases: TGTGCCACCAGTGATCCGAAGCGGACCAATGAGCAGTTCTTC. Its protein is CATSDPKRTNEQFF.

The chain employs TRBV25-1 and TRBJ1-6; 8 nucleotides align to TRBD1. The CDR3 spans 15 residues. The V and J ends lost 4 bases and 9 bases, in that order; junction bases with no gene match: 8. Germline values: CDR1 MGHDK, CDR2 SYGVNS. CDR3 sequence reads: CASSGTGILASPLHF. The CDR3, as DNA: TGTGCCAGCAGTGGGACAGGGATTTTAGCTTCACCCCTCCACTTT.

This chain connects TRBV4-1 to TRBJ1-5; D gene unclear. This CDR3 comprises 15 residues. Looked up from germline, CDR1 is MGHRA and CDR2 is YSYEKL. Trimming stripped 0 bases from V and 3 bases from J, with 9 bases between. The CDR3 here is CASSQEEKPNQPQHF. CDR3 coding DNA: TGCGCCAGCAGCCAAGAAGAGAAGCCCAATCAGCCCCAGCATTTT.

This clone has a handful of counts. The gene calls are TRBV29-1 and TRBJ2-2; TRBD2 matches 11 bases. CDR1 is SQVTM, CDR2 ANQGSEA, per germline. The CDR3 has 15 amino acids. V gave up 4 bases and J gave up 7 bases; unmatched junction bases: 8. CDR3: CSVARSGRAGGELFF. In nucleotides, the CDR3 is TGCAGCGTTGCTCGTAGCGGGAGGGCAGGCGGGGAGCTGTTTTTT.

The chain uses TRBV30 and TRBJ2-7; TRBD1 might be the D (5 bases). Trimming removed 4 bases at V and 2 bases at J, with 18 bases between. Germline V gives CDR1 GTSNPN, CDR2 SVGIG (reference sequence). The CDR3 is 15 residues long. CDR3 amino acids: CAWMVRGVFPYEQYF. In nucleotides, the CDR3 is TGTGCCTGGATGGTAAGGGGCGTTTTCCCCTACGAGCAGTACTTC.

The chain joins TRBV5-6 to TRBJ2-1, with 7 bases identical to TRBD2. J gave up 7 bases and V 4 bases, and 5 bases lay outside the gene matches. The CDR3 sequence is 13 residues long. CDR1 is SGHDT, CDR2 YYEEEE, per germline. CDR3 residues: CASSRREGNEQFF. CDR3 sequence (DNA): TGTGCCAGCAGCCGGAGGGAGGGGAATGAGCAGTTCTTC.

J is TRBJ2-1 and V is TRBV18; D possibly corresponds to TRBD2 (5 bases). Germline loops: CDR1 KGHSH, CDR2 LQKENI. This CDR3 has 15 residues. V lost 3 bases and J lost 1, with 10 bases in between. Written as DNA, the CDR3 is TGTGCCAGCTCACCGGACCCGGGGTCCTACAATGAGCAGTTCTTC. Protein: CASSPDPGSYNEQFF.

This chain joins TRBV2 and TRBJ2-3; a weak D match, TRBD2 (6 bases). Germline V gene data show CDR1 as SNHLY and CDR2 as FYNNEI. This CDR3 comprises 13 residues. V lost 7 bases and J lost 2, with 10 bases in between. The CDR3 sequence is CASKGTSTDTQYF. The CDR3 bases are TGTGCCAGCAAAGGGACTTCCACAGATACGCAGTATTTT. Drawing the rest from reference TRBV2 and TRBJ2-3, the complete variable domain is EPEVTQTPSHQVTQMGQEVILRCVPISNHLYFYWYRQILGQKVEFLVSFYNNEISEKSEIFDDQFSVERPDGSNFTLKIRSTKLEDSAMYFCASKGTSTDTQYFGPGTRLTVL.

This chain joins TRBV28 and TRBJ2-7, with 8 positions matching TRBD2. Germline CDR1 reads MDHEN; CDR2 reads SYDVKM. This CDR3 has 13 amino acids. The junction had 7 bases not matched to a gene; V was cut back by 5 bases and J by 7 bases. The CDR3 region is CASSAHGRGEQYF. DNA for the CDR3: TGTGCCAGCAGTGCACACGGGAGGGGAGAGCAGTACTTC.

The rearrangement links TRBV11-2 to TRBJ2-1; a weak D match, TRBD2 (6 bases). Germline V gene sequence: CDR1 SGHAT, CDR2 FQNNGV. The V gene lost 2 bases and the J gene lost 0 bases, with 8 bases spanning the gap. This CDR3 spans 15 amino acids. In DNA form, the CDR3 reads TGTGCCAGCAGCTTATCCGGGAGCTCCTACAATGAGCAGTTCTTC. This gives the protein CASSLSGSSYNEQFF.

The chain couples TRBV6-4 to TRBJ2-3; D perhaps matches TRBD2 (5 bases). In germline, CDR1 is MRHNA, CDR2 SNTAGT. The CDR3 is 14 residues long. The ends were cut back, 3 bases at V and 3 bases at J, with 10 bases in the middle. CDR3 nucleotide sequence: TGTGCCAGCAGTGAAACCCTAGCTACAGATACGCAGTATTTT. Residues: CASSETLATDTQYF.

The CDR3 loop is CASSFQGQAGNTIYF. The CDR3, as DNA: TGTGCCAGCAGTTTCCAAGGACAGGCGGGAAACACCATATATTTT. The chain joins TRBV27 to TRBJ1-3, with 7 bases matching TRBD1. Looked up from germline, CDR1 is MNHEY and CDR2 is SMNVEV (reference sequence). This CDR3 region has 15 residues. V was pared by 3 bases and J by 4 bases, with 6 bases of the junction left unmatched.

The rearrangement joins TRBV9 to TRBJ2-1, with 7 bases that match TRBD2. Germline CDR1 SGDLS, CDR2 YYNGEE. Trimming took 0 bases from V and 2 from J; bases not matched to a gene: 5. This CDR3 contains 16 residues. The CDR3 DNA reads TGTGCCAGCAGCGTAGGGGAGGCGGGAGCCTACAATGAGCAGTTCTTC. Protein: CASSVGEAGAYNEQFF.

The genes are TRBV5-1 and TRBJ1-5, with 7 nucleotides matching TRBD1. The CDR3 is 15 amino acids. Germline V gives CDR1 SGHRS, CDR2 YFSETQ. The J segment lost 5 bases and the V segment lost 0 bases, leaving 5 bases of the junction unmatched. The CDR3 region has the DNA TGCGCCAGCAGCTTGGCGGGACAGACGTATCAGCCCCAGCATTTT. Translation gives CASSLAGQTYQPQHF.

V and J are TRBV4-2 and TRBJ2-1; D is unclear. CDR1 and CDR2 (germline): LGHNA, YNFKEQ. Trimming took off 5 bases at V and 10 bases at J, with 12 bases between the two ends. There are 12 residues in the CDR3. CDR3 DNA: TGTGCCAGCAGCATAGCCCCACGGGAGCAGTTCTTC. This codes for CASSIAPREQFF.

The chain uses TRBV29-1 and TRBJ2-5; TRBD1 matches at 9 bases. The CDR3 sequence is 16 residues long. J gave up 5 bases and V 0 bases, and 10 bases lay outside the gene matches. CDR1 and CDR2 from the germline V gene are SQVTM and ANQGSEA. CDR3 bases: TGCAGCGTTGAAGATCGTGCAACAGGGGGCCTGGAGACCCAGTACTTC. The encoded protein is CSVEDRATGGLETQYF.

The sample holds a few counts of this clone. The genes are TRBV7-3 and TRBJ2-1; 8 bases fit TRBD2. The CDR3 is 15 amino acids. Germline lookup yields CDR1 SGHTA and CDR2 FQGTGA. V was clipped by 3 bases and J by 2 bases; unmatched bases: 3. The CDR3 bases are TGTGCCAGCAGCTTGGCGGGGGGTACCTACAATGAGCAGTTCTTC. Protein sequence: CASSLAGGTYNEQFF.

V is TRBV28 and J is TRBJ1-5, with a weak D call TRBD1 (5 bases). The CDR3 spans 15 residues. The V end was cut by 3 bases, the J end by 1 base, with 10 bases between. Germline V gene data show CDR1 as MDHEN and CDR2 as SYDVKM. As DNA, the CDR3 is TGTGCCAGCAGTTTCGACAGCTCAAGCAATCAGCCCCAGCATTTT. Translated: CASSFDSSSNQPQHF.

The CDR3, as DNA: TGTGCCAGCAGCTCCGGGATCCATACTAACTATGGCTACACCTTC. Its translation: CASSSGIHTNYGYTF. The V call is TRBV5-8, the J call TRBJ1-2, with no clear D. Germline CDR1 reads SGHTS; CDR2 reads YDEGEE. V was trimmed by 3 bases and J by 0 bases, leaving 12 bases between them. The CDR3 has 15 amino acids.

The chain uses TRBV5-1 and TRBJ1-2; 7 bases are shared with TRBD1. With V trimmed by 2 bases and J by 6 bases, 10 bases remained unmatched. The CDR3 has 15 residues. Germline V gives CDR1 SGHRS, CDR2 YFSETQ. DNA for the CDR3: TGCGCCAGCAGCTTTTCAGGGACAGCTACGCATGGCTACACCTTC. It yields the protein CASSFSGTATHGYTF.

This chain joins TRBV11-2 and TRBJ2-7; 7 bases are a match to TRBD2. V trimming: 10 bases; J trimming: 2 bases; junction bases outside the gene matches: 8. The CDR3 runs 13 residues. The germline V gene encodes CDR1 SGHAT and CDR2 FQNNGV. CDR3 coding DNA: TGTGCCACCGTAGCGGGCGAACCCTACGAGCAGTACTTC. Its translation: CATVAGEPYEQYF.

This chain joins TRBV27 and TRBJ2-7, with TRBD1 matching 10 bases. This CDR3 region has 15 residues. CDR1 is MNHEY and CDR2 is SMNVEV in the germline V gene (reference sequence). V shed 6 bases, J shed 0 bases, and the junction held 5 bases outside the gene matches. CDR3 amino acids: CASSLRDRGSYEQYF. The CDR3 nucleotides are TGTGCCAGCAGCCTCCGGGACAGGGGCTCCTACGAGCAGTACTTC.

The genes are TRBV27 and TRBJ2-2; D might be TRBD2 (6 bases). CDR1 and CDR2 from the germline V gene are MNHEY and SMNVEV (reference sequence). Trimming shortened V by 3 bases and J by 7 bases, and 21 bases separated the two germline ends. CDR3 length: 17 amino acids. The CDR3 DNA reads TGTGCCAGCAGTTTTACCGTCCCGGGGACTCTGGGCGGGGAGCTGTTTTTT. Translating gives CASSFTVPGTLGGELFF.

The chain combines TRBV29-1 with TRBJ1-5; D unclear. This CDR3 is 13 amino acids long. CDR1 and CDR2 (germline): SQVTM, ANQGSEA. V gave up 4 bases and J gave up 0 bases, with 7 bases separating them. CDR3 sequence (DNA): TGCAGCGTTGCAGTTAATAGCAATCAGCCCCAGCATTTT. Translating gives CSVAVNSNQPQHF.

The chain combines TRBV7-9 with TRBJ2-7; D is unresolved. V lost 5 bases and J 4 bases, leaving 15 bases between the germline ends. Germline V gene lookup returns CDR1 SEHNR and CDR2 FQNEAQ (reference sequence). The CDR3 is made up of 14 amino acids. CDR3 DNA sequence: TGTGCCAGCAGCCTGCCAGGTCTAACTTACGAGCAGTACTTC. It codes for CASSLPGLTYEQYF.